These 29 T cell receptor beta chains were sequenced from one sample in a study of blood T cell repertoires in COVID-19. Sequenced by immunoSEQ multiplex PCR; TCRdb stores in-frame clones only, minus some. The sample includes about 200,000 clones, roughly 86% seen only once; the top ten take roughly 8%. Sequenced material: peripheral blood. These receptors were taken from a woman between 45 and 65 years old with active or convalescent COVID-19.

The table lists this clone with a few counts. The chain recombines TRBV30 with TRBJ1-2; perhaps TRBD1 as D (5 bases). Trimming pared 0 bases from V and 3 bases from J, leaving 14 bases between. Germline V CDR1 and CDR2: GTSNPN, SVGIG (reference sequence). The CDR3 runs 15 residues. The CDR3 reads CAWSVRKSGDYGYTF. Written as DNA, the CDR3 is TGTGCCTGGAGTGTACGAAAGTCGGGGGACTATGGCTACACCTTC.

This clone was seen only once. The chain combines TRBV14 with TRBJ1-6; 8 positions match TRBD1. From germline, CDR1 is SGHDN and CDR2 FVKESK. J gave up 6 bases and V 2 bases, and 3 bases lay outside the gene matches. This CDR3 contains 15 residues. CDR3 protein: CASSQRDRSNSPLHF. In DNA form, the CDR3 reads TGTGCCAGCAGCCAACGGGACAGGAGTAATTCACCCCTCCACTTT.

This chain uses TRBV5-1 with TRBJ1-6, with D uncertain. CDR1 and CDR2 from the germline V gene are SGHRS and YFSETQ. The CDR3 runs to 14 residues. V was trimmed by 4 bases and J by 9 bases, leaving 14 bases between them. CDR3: CASSTGEGPSPLHF. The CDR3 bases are TGCGCCAGCAGCACCGGAGAGGGTCCTTCACCCCTCCACTTT.

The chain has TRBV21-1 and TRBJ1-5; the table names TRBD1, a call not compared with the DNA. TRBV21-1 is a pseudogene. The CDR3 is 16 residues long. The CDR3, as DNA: TGTGCCAGCAGCAAATTACCCCCAGGGGGCAATCAGCCCCAGCATTTT. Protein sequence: CASSKLPPGGNQPQHF.

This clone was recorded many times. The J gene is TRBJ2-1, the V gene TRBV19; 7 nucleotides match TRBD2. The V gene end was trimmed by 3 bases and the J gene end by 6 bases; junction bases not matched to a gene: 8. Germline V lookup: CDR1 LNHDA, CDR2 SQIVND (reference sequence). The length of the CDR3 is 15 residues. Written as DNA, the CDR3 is TGTGCCAGTAGTATTACCCGACTAGCCATCAATGAGCAGTTCTTC. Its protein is CASSITRLAINEQFF.

CDR3 loop: CASRLTSGGAEEQYV. The CDR3, as DNA: TGCGCCAGCAGACTAACTAGCGGGGGGGCCGAAGAGCAGTACGTC. The V and J genes are TRBV5-1 and TRBJ2-7; 13 bases map to TRBD2. The germline V gene has CDR1 SGHRS and CDR2 YFSETQ. After removal of 5 bases from V and 7 bases from J, the junction contained 9 bases not matched to a gene. The CDR3 totals 15 residues.

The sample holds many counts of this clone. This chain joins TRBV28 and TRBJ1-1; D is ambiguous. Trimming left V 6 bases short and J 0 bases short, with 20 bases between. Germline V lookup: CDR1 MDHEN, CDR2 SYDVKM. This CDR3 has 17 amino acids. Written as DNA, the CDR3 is TGTGCCAGCAGCCCGCTGACAAACAAGCCTGTGAACACTGAAGCTTTCTTT. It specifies CASSPLTNKPVNTEAFF. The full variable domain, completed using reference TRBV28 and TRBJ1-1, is DVKVTQSSRYLVKRTGEKVFLECVQDMDHENMFWYRQDPGLGLRLIYFSYDVKMKEKGDIPEGYSVSREKKERFSLILESASTNQTSMYLCASSPLTNKPVNTEAFFGQGTRLTVV.

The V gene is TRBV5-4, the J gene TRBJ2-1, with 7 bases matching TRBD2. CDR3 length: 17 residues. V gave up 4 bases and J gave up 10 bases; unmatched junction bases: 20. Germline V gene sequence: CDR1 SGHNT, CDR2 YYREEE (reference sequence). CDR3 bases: TGTGCCAGCAGCCCTCAACCCGGGACTACCCGGGACCAGGAGCAGTTCTTC. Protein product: CASSPQPGTTRDQEQFF.

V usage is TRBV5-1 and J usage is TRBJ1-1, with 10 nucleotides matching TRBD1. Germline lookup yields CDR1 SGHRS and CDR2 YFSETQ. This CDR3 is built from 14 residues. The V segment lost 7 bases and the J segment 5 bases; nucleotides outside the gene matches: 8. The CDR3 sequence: CASGPPDRGTEAFF. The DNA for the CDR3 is TGCGCCAGCGGACCGCCGGACAGGGGGACTGAAGCTTTCTTT.

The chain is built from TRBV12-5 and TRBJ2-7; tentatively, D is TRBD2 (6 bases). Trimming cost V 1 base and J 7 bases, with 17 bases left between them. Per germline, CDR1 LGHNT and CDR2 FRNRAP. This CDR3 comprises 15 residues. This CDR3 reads CASGLGEVSRGEQYF. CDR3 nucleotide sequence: TGTGCTAGTGGTTTGGGGGAGGTCAGCCGAGGGGAGCAGTACTTC.

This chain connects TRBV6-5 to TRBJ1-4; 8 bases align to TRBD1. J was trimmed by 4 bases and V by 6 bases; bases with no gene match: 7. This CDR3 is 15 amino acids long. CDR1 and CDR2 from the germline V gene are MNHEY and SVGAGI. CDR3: CASRLLTGGNEKLFF. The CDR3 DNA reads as TGTGCCAGCAGACTACTTACAGGGGGTAATGAAAAACTGTTTTTT.

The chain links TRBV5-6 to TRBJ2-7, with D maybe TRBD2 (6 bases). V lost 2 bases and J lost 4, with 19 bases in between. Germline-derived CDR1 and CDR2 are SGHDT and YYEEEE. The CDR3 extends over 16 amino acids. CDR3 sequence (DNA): TGTGCCAGCAGCTTCGAGGGACTCCTATCCCCTTACGAGCAGTACTTC. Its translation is CASSFEGLLSPYEQYF.

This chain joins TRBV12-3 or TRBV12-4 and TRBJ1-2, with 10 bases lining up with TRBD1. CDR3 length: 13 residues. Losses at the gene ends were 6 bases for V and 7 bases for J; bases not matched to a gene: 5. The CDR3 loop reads CASRGTGEIGYTF. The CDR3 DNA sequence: TGTGCCAGCAGGGGGACAGGGGAGATTGGCTACACCTTC.

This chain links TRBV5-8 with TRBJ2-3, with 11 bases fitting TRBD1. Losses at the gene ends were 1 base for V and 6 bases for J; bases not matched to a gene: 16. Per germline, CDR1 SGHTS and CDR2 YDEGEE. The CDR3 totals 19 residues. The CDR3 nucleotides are TGTGCCAGCAGCTTGTACTTCGGGACAGGGGGGCGAGTCGGTGATACGCAGTATTTT. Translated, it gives CASSLYFGTGGRVGDTQYF.

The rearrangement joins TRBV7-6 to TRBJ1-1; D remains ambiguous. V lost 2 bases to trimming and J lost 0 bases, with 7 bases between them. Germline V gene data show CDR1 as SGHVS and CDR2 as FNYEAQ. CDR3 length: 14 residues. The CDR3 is CASSLPSLNTEAFF. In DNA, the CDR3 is TGTGCCAGCAGCTTACCGAGTCTGAACACTGAAGCTTTCTTT.

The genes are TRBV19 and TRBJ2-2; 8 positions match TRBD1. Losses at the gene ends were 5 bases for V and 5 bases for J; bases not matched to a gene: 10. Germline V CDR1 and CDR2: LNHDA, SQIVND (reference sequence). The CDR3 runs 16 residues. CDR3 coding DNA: TGTGCCAGTAGTGCTCTCCCGGGACAGGTAACCGGGGAGCTGTTTTTT. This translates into CASSALPGQVTGELFF.

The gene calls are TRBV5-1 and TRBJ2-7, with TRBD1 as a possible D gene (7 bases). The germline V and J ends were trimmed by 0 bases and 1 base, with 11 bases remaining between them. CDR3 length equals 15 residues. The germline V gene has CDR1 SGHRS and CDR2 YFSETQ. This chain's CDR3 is CASSLEAGGSYEQYF. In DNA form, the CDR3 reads TGCGCCAGCAGCTTGGAGGCAGGGGGGTCCTACGAGCAGTACTTC.

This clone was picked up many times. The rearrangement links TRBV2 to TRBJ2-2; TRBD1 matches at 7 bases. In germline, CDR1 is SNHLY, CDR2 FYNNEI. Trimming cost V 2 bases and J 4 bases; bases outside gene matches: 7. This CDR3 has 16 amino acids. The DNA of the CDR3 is TGTGCCAGCAGTGAAAATGAGAGGACAGGCACCGGGGAGCTGTTTTTT. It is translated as CASSENERTGTGELFF.

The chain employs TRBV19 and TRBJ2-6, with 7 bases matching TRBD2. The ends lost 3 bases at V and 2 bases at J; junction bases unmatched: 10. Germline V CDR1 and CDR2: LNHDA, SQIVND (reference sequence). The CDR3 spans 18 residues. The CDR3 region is CASSIGGGVLAGANVLTF. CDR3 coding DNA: TGTGCCAGTAGTATCGGCGGGGGAGTATTGGCTGGGGCCAACGTCCTGACTTTC.

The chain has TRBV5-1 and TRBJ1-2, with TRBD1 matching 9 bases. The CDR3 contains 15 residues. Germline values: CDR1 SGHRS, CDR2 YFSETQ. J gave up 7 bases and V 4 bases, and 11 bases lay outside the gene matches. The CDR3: CASSRDRESVTGYTF. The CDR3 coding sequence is TGCGCCAGCAGCAGGGACAGGGAGTCCGTCACTGGCTACACCTTC.

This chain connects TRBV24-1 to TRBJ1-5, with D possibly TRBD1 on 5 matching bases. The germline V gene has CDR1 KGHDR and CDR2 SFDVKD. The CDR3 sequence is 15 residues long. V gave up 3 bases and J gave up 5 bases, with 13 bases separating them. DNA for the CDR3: TGTGCCACCAGTGATGTGGGGCCGTTGGATCAGCCCCAGCATTTT. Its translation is CATSDVGPLDQPQHF.

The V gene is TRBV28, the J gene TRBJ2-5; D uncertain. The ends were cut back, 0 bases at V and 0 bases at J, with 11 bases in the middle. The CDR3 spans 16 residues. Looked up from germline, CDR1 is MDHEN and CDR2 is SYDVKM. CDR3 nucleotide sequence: TGTGCCAGCAGTTTATGGGGCGACACAGACCAAGAGACCCAGTACTTC. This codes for CASSLWGDTDQETQYF.

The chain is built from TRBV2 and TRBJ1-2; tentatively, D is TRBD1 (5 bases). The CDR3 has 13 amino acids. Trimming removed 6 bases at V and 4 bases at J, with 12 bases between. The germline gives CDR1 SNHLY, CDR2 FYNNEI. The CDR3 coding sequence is TGTGCCAGCAGGGCGACAGCGAGCTATGGCTACACCTTC. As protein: CASRATASYGYTF.

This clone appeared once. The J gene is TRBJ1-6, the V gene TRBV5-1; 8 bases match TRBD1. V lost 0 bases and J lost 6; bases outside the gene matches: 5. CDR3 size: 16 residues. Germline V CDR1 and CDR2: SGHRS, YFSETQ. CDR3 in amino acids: CASSLVPGGRNSPLHF. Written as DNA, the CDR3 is TGCGCCAGCAGCTTGGTGCCAGGGGGCCGTAATTCACCCCTCCACTTT.

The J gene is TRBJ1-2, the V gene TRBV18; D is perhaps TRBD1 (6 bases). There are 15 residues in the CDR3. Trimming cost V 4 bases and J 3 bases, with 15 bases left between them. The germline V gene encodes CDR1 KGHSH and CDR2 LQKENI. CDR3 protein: CASSQKQGSHYGYTF. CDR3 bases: TGTGCCAGCTCACAAAAACAGGGCTCTCACTATGGCTACACCTTC.

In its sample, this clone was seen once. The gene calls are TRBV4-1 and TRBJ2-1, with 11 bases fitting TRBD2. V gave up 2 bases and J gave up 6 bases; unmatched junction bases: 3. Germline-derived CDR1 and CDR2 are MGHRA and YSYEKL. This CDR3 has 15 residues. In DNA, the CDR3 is TGCGCCAGCAGCCAAACTAGCGGGAGAACCAATGAGCAGTTCTTC. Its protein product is CASSQTSGRTNEQFF.

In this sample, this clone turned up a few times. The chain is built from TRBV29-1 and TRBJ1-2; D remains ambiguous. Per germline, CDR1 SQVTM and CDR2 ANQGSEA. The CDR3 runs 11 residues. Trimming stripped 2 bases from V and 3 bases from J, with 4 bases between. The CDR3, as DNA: TGCAGCGTTGAATTAGACTATGGCTACACCTTC. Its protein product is CSVELDYGYTF.

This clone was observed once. CDR3 bases: TGTGCCAGCAGGATTCATAGCTCCTATAATTCACCCCTCCACTTT. Translating gives CASRIHSSYNSPLHF. V usage is TRBV28 and J usage is TRBJ1-6; D remains ambiguous. The CDR3 spans 15 residues. Germline V gene sequence: CDR1 MDHEN, CDR2 SYDVKM. V gave up 6 bases and J gave up 0 bases, with 9 bases separating them. The entire variable domain, with the rest obtained from reference TRBV28 and TRBJ1-6, is as follows: DVKVTQSSRYLVKRTGEKVFLECVQDMDHENMFWYRQDPGLGLRLIYFSYDVKMKEKGDIPEGYSVSREKKERFSLILESASTNQTSMYLCASRIHSSYNSPLHFGNGTRLTVT.

DNA of the CDR3: TGTGCCAGTAGTATCCCCAACCCTAGCGGGAGTGGCGAGCAGTACTTC. Amino acids: CASSIPNPSGSGEQYF. The chain couples TRBV19 to TRBJ2-7; 10 nucleotides agree with TRBD2. After removal of 3 bases from V and 6 bases from J, the junction contained 11 bases not matched to a gene. This CDR3 has 16 residues. Germline V gene sequence: CDR1 LNHDA, CDR2 SQIVND (reference sequence).